Following are 30 T cell receptor beta chains from one sample sequenced in a study of blood T cells in healthy people across ages. A J-beta primer mix and a sample-barcoded 5' primer were used in a second PCR of about 7 to 12 cycles. TCRdb independently ran MiXCR on the 5' RACE reads; one entry per CDR3 protein. The sample has around 900,000 distinct CDR3 sequences; 51% are singletons. The sample consisted of blood. These receptors were obtained from a woman aged 60-75 years in good health.

This clonotype has a handful of counts. CDR3 nucleotide sequence: TGCGCCAGCAGCCGAACCCGGGACCAATACAATGAGCAGTTCTTC. Translating it yields CASSRTRDQYNEQFF. The chain combines TRBV5-1 with TRBJ2-1; TRBD1 or TRBD2 may be the D gene (5 bases each). V lost 4 bases to trimming and J lost 4 bases, with 15 bases between them. This CDR3 is built from 15 residues. Germline assignment: CDR1 SGHRS and CDR2 YFSETQ.

The V gene is TRBV9, the J gene TRBJ2-7, with TRBD1 matching 8 bases. The CDR3 totals 15 residues. The J segment lost 0 bases and the V segment lost 0 bases, leaving 2 bases of the junction unmatched. The germline V gene has CDR1 SGDLS and CDR2 YYNGEE. The CDR3 DNA reads TGTGCCAGCAGCGTAGGTGGGACAGGCTCCTACGAGCAGTACTTC. Its translation: CASSVGGTGSYEQYF.

This clonotype has only a few counts. V and J are TRBV4-1 and TRBJ2-7; TRBD1 or TRBD2 may be the D gene (6 bases each). Germline CDR1 MGHRA, CDR2 YSYEKL. CDR3 length: 20 residues. The V and J ends lost 0 bases and 2 bases respectively, with 26 bases between them. CDR3 sequence (DNA): TGCGCCAGCAGCCAAGACCCGGAGGGGGGCCGTTGGACTCCCCCCTACGAGCAGTACTTC. Its translation: CASSQDPEGGRWTPPYEQYF.

The chain uses TRBV7-3 and TRBJ2-3; 7 bases agree with TRBD1. The CDR3 extends over 15 amino acids. V lost 5 bases and J lost 4; bases outside the gene matches: 9. The germline V gene encodes CDR1 SGHTA and CDR2 FQGTGA. CDR3 in amino acids: CASSQTGAGADTQYF. CDR3 nucleotide sequence: TGTGCCAGCAGCCAAACAGGGGCCGGGGCAGATACGCAGTATTTT.

This clonotype was observed at least ten times. The chain couples TRBV5-1 to TRBJ2-3; D is undetermined. CDR3 length equals 14 residues. The germline V gene has CDR1 SGHRS and CDR2 YFSETQ. V shed 0 bases and J shed 1 base, with 6 bases lying between them. CDR3 amino acids: CASSLVQGTDTQYF. CDR3 in DNA: TGCGCCAGCAGCTTGGTTCAGGGCACAGATACGCAGTATTTT.

This clonotype was found a few times. CDR3 coding DNA: TGTGCCAGCAAGGGCAGGCCTAGCTCCTACAATGAGCAGTTCTTC. It is translated as CASKGRPSSYNEQFF. The rearrangement joins TRBV2 to TRBJ2-1, with D unresolved. The CDR3 runs to 15 residues. V shed 7 bases and J shed 0 bases, with 13 bases lying between them. The germline V gene encodes CDR1 SNHLY and CDR2 FYNNEI.

This clonotype has only a few counts. This rearrangement joins TRBV29-1 to TRBJ2-5; possibly TRBD1 or TRBD2 for D (5 bases each). V lost 4 bases, J lost 4 bases, and 16 bases lay in between. Germline assignment: CDR1 SQVTM and CDR2 ANQGSEA. The CDR3 runs to 14 residues. Here the CDR3 DNA reads TGCAGCGTTGCGTTGCAGGGAGTGAGAGAGACCCAGTACTTC. It is translated as CSVALQGVRETQYF.

This chain connects TRBV5-1 to TRBJ2-2; 7 bases are a match to TRBD1. Per germline, CDR1 SGHRS and CDR2 YFSETQ. The CDR3 loop spans 17 amino acids. Trimming took 0 bases from V and 0 from J; bases not matched to a gene: 5. The CDR3 loop reads CASSLAPGQSNTGELFF. The CDR3 DNA sequence: TGCGCCAGCAGCTTGGCCCCGGGACAGTCGAACACCGGGGAGCTGTTTTTT. Full variable domain (remainder filled in from reference TRBV5-1 and TRBJ2-2): KAGVTQTPRYLIKTRGQQVTLSCSPISGHRSVSWYQQTPGQGLQFLFEYFSETQRNKGNFPGRFSGRQFSNSRSEMNVSTLELGDSALYLCASSLAPGQSNTGELFFGEGSRLTVL.

This clonotype was seen only a few times. This chain uses TRBV29-1 with TRBJ2-6, with D unclear. CDR3 length: 15 residues. CDR1 SQVTM and CDR2 ANQGSEA come from the germline V gene. V lost 2 bases and J 0 bases, leaving 8 bases between the germline ends. CDR3 coding DNA: TGCAGCGTTGAATTTCGGTCCTCTGGGGCCAACGTCCTGACTTTC. Protein product: CSVEFRSSGANVLTF.

J is TRBJ2-3 and V is TRBV6-6; D not resolved. The CDR3 runs to 14 residues. V dropped 6 bases and J dropped 0 bases, with 10 bases sitting between them. Germline CDR1 reads MNHNY; CDR2 reads SVGAGI (reference sequence). CDR3 sequence: CASSWTESTDTQYF. CDR3 DNA sequence: TGTGCCAGCAGCTGGACGGAAAGCACAGATACGCAGTATTTT.

The DNA for the CDR3 is TGCAGTGCTAGTAGAGGTATCGGGGAGCAGTTCTTC. Protein: CSASRGIGEQFF. The chain combines TRBV20-1 with TRBJ2-1; D not resolved. CDR3 size: 12 residues. V lost 3 bases, J lost 10 bases, and 13 bases lay in between. Germline CDR1 reads DFQATT; CDR2 reads SNEGSKA (reference sequence).

The gene calls are TRBV19 and TRBJ2-1; 10 bases fit TRBD2. CDR3 length: 15 amino acids. Unmatched junction bases numbered 13, after V lost 10 bases and J lost 7 bases. In germline, CDR1 is LNHDA, CDR2 SQIVND (reference sequence). CDR3 sequence: CATTSGASGRNEQFF. DNA of the CDR3: TGTGCCACCACTTCGGGGGCTAGCGGGAGAAATGAGCAGTTCTTC.

This clonotype was observed a handful of times. The chain recombines TRBV28 with TRBJ1-6; D not resolved. The germline V and J ends were trimmed by 6 bases and 9 bases, with 15 bases remaining between them. CDR1 is MDHEN and CDR2 is SYDVKM in the germline V gene. The CDR3 loop spans 14 amino acids. The CDR3 protein is CASRSIGSGSPLHF. The DNA of the CDR3 is TGTGCCAGCAGGTCGATAGGTTCGGGTTCACCCCTCCACTTT. The full variable domain, its missing parts supplied by reference TRBV28 and TRBJ1-6, is DVKVTQSSRYLVKRTGEKVFLECVQDMDHENMFWYRQDPGLGLRLIYFSYDVKMKEKGDIPEGYSVSREKKERFSLILESASTNQTSMYLCASRSIGSGSPLHFGNGTRLTVT.

The J gene is TRBJ2-1, the V gene TRBV29-1; D might be TRBD2 (6 bases). The DNA matches TRBJ2-7 better at its end, which makes the J call doubtful. There are 14 residues in the CDR3. The germline V gene encodes CDR1 SQVTM and CDR2 ANQGSEA. The chain's CDR3 is CSRTASDTYNEQYF. For the CDR3, the DNA is TGCAGCCGCACCGCTAGCGATACCTACAATGAGCAGTACTTC.

The gene calls are TRBV5-1 and TRBJ2-1; the D is unclear. The CDR3 spans 13 residues. Deletions cut 3 bases from V and 9 bases from J, with 13 bases between. Per the germline V gene, CDR1 is SGHRS and CDR2 is YFSETQ. The CDR3 loop is CASSSFTMGEQFF. Written as DNA, the CDR3 is TGCGCCAGCAGCTCCTTCACGATGGGTGAGCAGTTCTTC. Full variable domain (rest looked up from reference TRBV5-1 and TRBJ2-1): KAGVTQTPRYLIKTRGQQVTLSCSPISGHRSVSWYQQTPGQGLQFLFEYFSETQRNKGNFPGRFSGRQFSNSRSEMNVSTLELGDSALYLCASSSFTMGEQFFGPGTRLTVL.

The chain joins TRBV28 to TRBJ1-5, with D possibly TRBD1 on 6 matching bases. V lost 5 bases, J lost 4 bases, and 21 bases lay in between. The CDR3 spans 17 residues. Germline V lookup: CDR1 MDHEN, CDR2 SYDVKM. The CDR3 coding sequence is TGTGCCAGCAGTCTACCCCCTGGGGGGGGCGTTAATCAGCCCCAGCATTTT. It encodes CASSLPPGGGVNQPQHF.

This rearrangement joins TRBV29-1 to TRBJ1-1; TRBD1 matches 8 bases. CDR1 and CDR2 from the germline V gene are SQVTM and ANQGSEA. The CDR3 covers 15 residues. The V and J ends lost 6 bases and 1 base, in that order; junction bases with no gene match: 10. The CDR3 sequence is CSVVTGAAGNTEAFF. The DNA for the CDR3 is TGCAGCGTAGTGACAGGGGCCGCGGGGAACACTGAAGCTTTCTTT.

This clonotype appeared a few times. This sequence joins TRBV6-5 and TRBJ1-2; D is possibly TRBD1 (6 bases). The CDR3 consists of 15 residues. Deletions cut 2 bases from V and 4 bases from J, with 14 bases between. CDR1 MNHEY and CDR2 SVGAGI come from the germline V gene. The CDR3 bases are TGTGCCAGCAGTTACCATACACAGGGAACCTATGGCTACACCTTC. Translated, it gives CASSYHTQGTYGYTF.

The chain links TRBV5-1 to TRBJ2-7; tentatively, D is TRBD2 (5 bases). Trimming removed 6 bases from V and 0 bases from J, with 13 bases in between. Germline values: CDR1 SGHRS, CDR2 YFSETQ. The CDR3 totals 14 residues. The CDR3 loop is CASTAGVSSYEQYF. The CDR3 DNA is TGCGCCAGCACCGCCGGGGTCAGCTCCTACGAGCAGTACTTC.

The chain has TRBV12-3 or TRBV12-4 and TRBJ2-3; possibly TRBD1 or TRBD2 for D (7 bases each). The V gene lost 8 bases and the J gene lost 6 bases, with 21 bases spanning the gap. The CDR3 is 15 amino acids. DNA for the CDR3: TGTGCCAGCTGCCCCCAGGGGGGGCCGGTGGATACGCAGTATTTT. It encodes CASCPQGGPVDTQYF.

This clonotype was picked up a small number of times. J is TRBJ1-6 and V is TRBV29-1; no reliable D call. In germline, CDR1 is SQVTM, CDR2 ANQGSEA. Trimming removed 6 bases from V and 11 bases from J, with 17 bases in between. The CDR3 runs 13 residues. The CDR3 sequence: CSVQTGYGAPLHF. In nucleotides, the CDR3 is TGCAGCGTCCAAACGGGATATGGGGCACCCCTCCACTTT.

The chain carries TRBV28 and TRBJ1-2; D is uncertain. The CDR3 is 13 residues long. Trimming pared 8 bases from V and 4 bases from J, leaving 14 bases between. Germline V gene sequence: CDR1 MDHEN, CDR2 SYDVKM. In nucleotides, the CDR3 is TGTGCCAGCCGGGCGCAGGCCCGCTATGGCTACACCTTC. Its translation is CASRAQARYGYTF.

The chain is built from TRBV7-9 and TRBJ2-7; D is possibly TRBD1 or TRBD2 (5 bases each). Trimming removed 7 bases at V and 6 bases at J, with 13 bases between. In germline, CDR1 is SEHNR, CDR2 FQNEAQ (reference sequence). This CDR3 has 12 residues. The CDR3 DNA follows: TGTGCCAGCATACGATGGGGGAGCGAGCAGTACTTC. This translates into CASIRWGSEQYF.

J is TRBJ1-1 and V is TRBV20-1, with D unclear. The CDR3 covers 13 residues. The germline V gene encodes CDR1 DFQATT and CDR2 SNEGSKA (reference sequence). Trimming left V 2 bases short and J 0 bases short, with 7 bases between. The CDR3 loop is CSARSSMNTEAFF. CDR3 nucleotide sequence: TGCAGTGCTAGATCGTCCATGAACACTGAAGCTTTCTTT.

The chain links TRBV7-3 to TRBJ2-7, with D unresolved. Germline CDR1 reads SGHTA; CDR2 reads FQGTGA. The CDR3 has 10 residues. Trimming cost V 8 bases and J 12 bases, with 14 bases left between them. Here the CDR3 DNA reads TGTGCCAGCGAAAAAAGGCAGCGGTACTTC. It is translated as CASEKRQRYF.

In this sample, this clonotype turned up a few times. The chain joins TRBV20-1 to TRBJ2-3; 9 bases align to TRBD2. The V gene end was trimmed by 6 bases and the J gene end by 1 base; junction bases not matched to a gene: 8. The CDR3 has 15 amino acids. From germline, CDR1 is DFQATT and CDR2 SNEGSKA (reference sequence). DNA of the CDR3: TGCAGTGCCCCAACTAGCGGGCAACGCACAGATACGCAGTATTTT. Translation gives CSAPTSGQRTDTQYF.

This clonotype was seen a few times. This chain uses TRBV7-9 with TRBJ1-5; TRBD1 matches at 8 bases. Looked up from germline, CDR1 is SEHNR and CDR2 is FQNEAQ (reference sequence). This CDR3 has 15 amino acids. The V and J ends lost 5 bases and 6 bases, in that order; junction bases with no gene match: 9. CDR3 bases: TGTGCCAGCAGCGCCACAGGGGGAGGTATTCAGCCCCAGCATTTT. It encodes CASSATGGGIQPQHF.

In regard to this clonotype: A junction boundary mismatches the germline segment, possibly from a read error. The chain recombines TRBV29-1 with TRBJ2-1; possibly TRBD1 for D (5 bases). The CDR3 totals 11 residues. Looked up from germline, CDR1 is SQVTM and CDR2 is ANQGSEA. Written as DNA, the CDR3 is TGCGGCGTCTCCAGGGATAATGAGCAGTTCTTC. It specifies CGVSRDNEQFF.

The J gene is TRBJ2-7, the V gene TRBV6-5, with D perhaps matching TRBD2 (6 bases). V lost 2 bases and J 3 bases, leaving 17 bases between the germline ends. CDR3 length equals 16 residues. CDR1 is MNHEY and CDR2 is SVGAGI in the germline V gene. As DNA, the CDR3 is TGTGCCAGCAGTTACGCCGCGGGAAATGGTTTCTACGAGCAGTACTTC. Residues: CASSYAAGNGFYEQYF.

The rearrangement uses TRBV6-6 and TRBJ2-5, with D possibly TRBD1 on 5 matching bases. Germline V lookup: CDR1 MNHNY, CDR2 SVGAGI (reference sequence). Trimming shortened V by 2 bases and J by 8 bases, and 6 bases separated the two germline ends. The CDR3 covers 11 residues. The CDR3 DNA reads TGTGCCAGCAGTTACCAGGGAACCCAGTACTTC. Residues: CASSYQGTQYF.